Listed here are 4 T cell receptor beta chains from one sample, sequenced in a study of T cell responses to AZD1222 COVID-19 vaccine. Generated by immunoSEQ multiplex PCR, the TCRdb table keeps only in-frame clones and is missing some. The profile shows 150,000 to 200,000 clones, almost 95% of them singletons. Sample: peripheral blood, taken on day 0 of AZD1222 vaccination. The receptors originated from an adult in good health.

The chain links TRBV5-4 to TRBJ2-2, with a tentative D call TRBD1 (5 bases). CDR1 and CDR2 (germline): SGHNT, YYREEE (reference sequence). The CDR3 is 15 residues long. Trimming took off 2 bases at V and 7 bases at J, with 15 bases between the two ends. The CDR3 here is CASSLRGPWDGELFF. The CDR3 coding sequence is TGTGCCAGCAGCTTAAGGGGCCCCTGGGACGGGGAGCTGTTTTTT.

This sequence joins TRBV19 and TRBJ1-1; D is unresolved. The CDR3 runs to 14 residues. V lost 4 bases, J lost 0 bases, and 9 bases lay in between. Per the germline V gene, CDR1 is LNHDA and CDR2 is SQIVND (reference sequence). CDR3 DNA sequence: TGTGCCAGTAGTACCGGACGGATGAACACTGAAGCTTTCTTT. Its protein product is CASSTGRMNTEAFF.

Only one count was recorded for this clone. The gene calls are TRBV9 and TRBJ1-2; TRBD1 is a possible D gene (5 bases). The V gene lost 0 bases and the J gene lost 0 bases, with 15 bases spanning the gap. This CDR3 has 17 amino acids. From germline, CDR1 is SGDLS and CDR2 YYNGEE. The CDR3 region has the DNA TGTGCCAGCAGCGTAGCTAGTGGACATCTGACTAACTATGGCTACACCTTC. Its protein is CASSVASGHLTNYGYTF.

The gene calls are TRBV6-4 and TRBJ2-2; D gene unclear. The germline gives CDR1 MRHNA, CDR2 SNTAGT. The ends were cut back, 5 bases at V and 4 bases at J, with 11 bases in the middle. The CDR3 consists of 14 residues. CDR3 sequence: CASSKDGLTGELFF. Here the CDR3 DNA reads TGTGCCAGCAGTAAGGACGGTCTCACCGGGGAGCTGTTTTTT.